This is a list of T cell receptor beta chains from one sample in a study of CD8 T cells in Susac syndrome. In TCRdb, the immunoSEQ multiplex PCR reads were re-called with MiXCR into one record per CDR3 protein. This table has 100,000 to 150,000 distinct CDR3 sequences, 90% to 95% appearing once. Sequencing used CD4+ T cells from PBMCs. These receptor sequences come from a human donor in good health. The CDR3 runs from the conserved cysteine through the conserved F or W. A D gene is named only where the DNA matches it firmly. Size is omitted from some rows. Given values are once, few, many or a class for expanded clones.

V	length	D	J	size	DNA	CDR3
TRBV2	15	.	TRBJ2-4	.	TGTGCCAGCAGTGAAGCGGACGGGGCCAAAAACATTCAGTACTTC	CASSEADGAKNIQYF
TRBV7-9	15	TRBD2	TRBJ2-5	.	TGTGCCAGCAGCTTACTAGCGGGGACCCAAGAGACCCAGTACTTC	CASSLLAGTQETQYF
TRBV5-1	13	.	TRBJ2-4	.	TGCGCCAGCAGCTTAAGCCCTGAAAACATTCAGTACTTC	CASSLSPENIQYF
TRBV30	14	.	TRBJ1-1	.	TGTGCCTGGAGTGTACGGGGCGCGGGGACTGAAACTTTCTTT	CAWSVRGAGTETFF
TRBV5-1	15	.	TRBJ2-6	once	TGCGCCAGCAGCCCCCCAGGGGCTGGGGCCAACGTCCTGACTTTC	CASSPPGAGANVLTF
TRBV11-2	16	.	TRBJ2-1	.	TGTGCCAGCAGCAGTACGGCCGGCGACTCCTACAATGAGCAGTTCTTC	CASSSTAGDSYNEQFF
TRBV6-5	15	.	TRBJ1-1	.	TGTGCCAGCAGTTACAGACCAGGGTTGAACACTGAAGCTTTCTTT	CASSYRPGLNTEAFF
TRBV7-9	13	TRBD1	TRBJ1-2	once	TGTGCCAGCAGCTTCAAGGGGGCGCTTGGCTACACCTTC	CASSFKGALGYTF
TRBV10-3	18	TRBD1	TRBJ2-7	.	TGTGCCATCAGTGAGGTTCGGGACAGCCATCCCAGGGGCGACGAGCAGTACTTC	CAISEVRDSHPRGDEQYF
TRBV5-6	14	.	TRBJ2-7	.	TGTGCCAGCAGCCCTCAGGGACACGACTACGAGCAGTACTTC	CASSPQGHDYEQYF
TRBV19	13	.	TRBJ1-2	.	TGTGCCACCACCGACAGAGATGAGGATGGCTACACCTTC	CATTDRDEDGYTF
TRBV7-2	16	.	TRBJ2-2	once	TGTGCCAGCAGCTTAATCCCGAGAACGGGCACCGGGGAGCTGTTTTTT	CASSLIPRTGTGELFF
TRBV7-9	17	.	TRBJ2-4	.	TGTGCCAGCAGCTTAGGGGAAGGTCCTGTAGCCAAAAACATTCAGTACTTC	CASSLGEGPVAKNIQYF
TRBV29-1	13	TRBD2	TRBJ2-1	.	TGCAGCGTTGCGCTAGCGGGACTCCGCGAGCAGTTCTTC	CSVALAGLREQFF
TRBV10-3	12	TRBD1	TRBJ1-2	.	TGTGCCATCAGACTCAGGGGGAGCGGCTACACCTTC	CAIRLRGSGYTF
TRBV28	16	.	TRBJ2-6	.	TGTGCCAGCAGTTTAATAGGCAACTCTGGGGCCAACGTCCTGACTTTC	CASSLIGNSGANVLTF
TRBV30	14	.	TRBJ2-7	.	TGTGCCTGGAGTAGAGGGAGAGGCCCCTACGAGCAGTACTTC	CAWSRGRGPYEQYF
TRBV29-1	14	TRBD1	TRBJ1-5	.	TGCAGCGTTGGGACAGGGGATAGCAATCAGCCCCAGCATTTT	CSVGTGDSNQPQHF
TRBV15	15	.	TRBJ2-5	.	TGTGCCACCAGTAGAGATAAGGGTTACCAAGAGACCCAGTACTTC	CATSRDKGYQETQYF
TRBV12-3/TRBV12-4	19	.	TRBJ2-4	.	TGTGCCAGCAGATCGGACAGGGAGGGTTTCTCAGACGACAAAAACATTCAGTACTTC	CASRSDREGFSDDKNIQYF
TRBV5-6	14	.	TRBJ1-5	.	TGTGCCAGCAGTCTTCGGTTTAGCAATCAGCCCCAGCATTTT	CASSLRFSNQPQHF
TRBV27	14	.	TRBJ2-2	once	TGTGCCAGCACCCGGGACACGAACACCGGGGAGCTGTTTTTT	CASTRDTNTGELFF
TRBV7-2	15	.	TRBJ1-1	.	TGTGCCAGCAGCTTAGAAGCAGCCATGAACACTGAAGCTTTCTTT	CASSLEAAMNTEAFF
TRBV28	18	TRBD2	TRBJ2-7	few	TGTGCCAGCAGTCCCGCGGGACTAGCGGGTACTAAATCCTACGAGCAGTACTTC	CASSPAGLAGTKSYEQYF
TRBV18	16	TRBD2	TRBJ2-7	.	TGTGCCAGCTCACCATCACTAGCGGAGAGCTCCTACGAGCAGTACTTC	CASSPSLAESSYEQYF
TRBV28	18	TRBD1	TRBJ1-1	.	TGTGCCAGCAGTTTTCCCCGGGACAGGAGATACTCAAGCACTGAAGCTTTCTTT	CASSFPRDRRYSSTEAFF
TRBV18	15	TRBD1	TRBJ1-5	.	TGTGCCAGCTCAATAGGACAGGGCCCTTATCAGCCCCAGCATTTT	CASSIGQGPYQPQHF
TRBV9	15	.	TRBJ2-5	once	TGTGCCAGCACACTTGGGACTCCCGGCCAAGAGACCCAGTACTTC	CASTLGTPGQETQYF
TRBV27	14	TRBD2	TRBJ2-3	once	TGTGCCAGCAGGCACGGGAACGGGAGGGATACGCAGTATTTT	CASRHGNGRDTQYF
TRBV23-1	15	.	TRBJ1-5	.	TGCGCCAGCAGCCTCAAAGGGCTTAGCAATCAGCCCCAGCATTTT	CASSLKGLSNQPQHF
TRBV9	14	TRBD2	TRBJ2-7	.	TGTGCCAGCAGCAGACTAGCGGGAGGCAACGAGCAGTACTTC	CASSRLAGGNEQYF
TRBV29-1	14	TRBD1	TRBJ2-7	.	TGCAGCGTTGAAGCGAGGGGGCGGACCTACGAGCAGTACTTC	CSVEARGRTYEQYF
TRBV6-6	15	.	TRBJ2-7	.	TGTGCCAGCAGTTCCTGGGGCAGGGGGGGATACGAGCAGTACTTC	CASSSWGRGGYEQYF
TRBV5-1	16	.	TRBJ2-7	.	TGCGCCAGCAGCTTAACCCCAGGGATCGAAACCTACGAGCAGTACTTC	CASSLTPGIETYEQYF
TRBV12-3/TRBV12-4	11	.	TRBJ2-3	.	TGTGCCAGCAGTTTAGGTCGTACGCAGTATTTT	CASSLGRTQYF
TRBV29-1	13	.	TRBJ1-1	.	TGCAGCGTTGCCCGGGACCGGAACACTGAAGCTTTCTTT	CSVARDRNTEAFF
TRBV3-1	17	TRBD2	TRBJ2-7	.	TGTGCCAGCAGCCAAGATCCGGGGAGCGGGAGAGGACGGGAGCAGTACTTC	CASSQDPGSGRGREQYF
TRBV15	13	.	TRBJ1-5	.	TGTGCCACCAGCAGAGCTGACAATCAGCCCCAGCATTTT	CATSRADNQPQHF
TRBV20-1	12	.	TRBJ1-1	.	TGCAGTGCCCGACAGAGCGTAAATGAAGCTTTCTTT	CSARQSVNEAFF
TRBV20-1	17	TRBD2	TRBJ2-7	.	TGCAGTGCTAGAGTGAGGCTAGCGGGACGAGCTGCGTACGAGCAGTACTTC	CSARVRLAGRAAYEQYF
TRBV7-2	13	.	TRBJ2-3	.	TGTGCCACCCCAAGCGGATCCACAGATACGCAGTATTTT	CATPSGSTDTQYF
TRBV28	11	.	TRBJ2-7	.	TGTGCCAGCAGGACGGGGACACCAGTACCCTTC	CASRTGTPVPF
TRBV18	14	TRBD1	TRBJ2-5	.	TGTGCCAGCTCACCTCAGACAGGGCAAGAGACCCAGTACTTC	CASSPQTGQETQYF
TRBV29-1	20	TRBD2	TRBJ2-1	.	TGCAGCGTTATGGGGGAGGGGGGACTAGCGGGAGGCTTGACCTACAATGAGCAGTTCTTC	CSVMGEGGLAGGLTYNEQFF
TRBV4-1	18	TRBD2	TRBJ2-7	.	TGCGCCAGCAGCCAGATCAGGCCTCGGACTAGCGTAACCTACGAGCAGTACTTC	CASSQIRPRTSVTYEQYF
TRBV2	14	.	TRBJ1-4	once	TGTGCCAGCACCACATGGACAAGTAATGAAAAACTGTTTTTT	CASTTWTSNEKLFF
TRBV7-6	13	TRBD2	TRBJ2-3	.	TGTGCCAGCGCCCAGCGGGAGGCAGATACGCAGTATTTT	CASAQREADTQYF
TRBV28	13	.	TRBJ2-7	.	TGTGCCAGCAGTTTACCAGATACCTACGAGCAGTACTTC	CASSLPDTYEQYF
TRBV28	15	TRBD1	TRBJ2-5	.	TGTGCCAGCAGTACAACGGGACAGGGCTGGGAGACCCAGTACTTC	CASSTTGQGWETQYF
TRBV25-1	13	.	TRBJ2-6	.	TGTGCCAGCACCCGGAGCGGGGCCAACGTCCTGACTTTC	CASTRSGANVLTF
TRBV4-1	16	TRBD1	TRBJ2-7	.	TGCGCCAGCAGCCGAGGGACAGGCAGTAAACCCTACGAGCAGTACTTC	CASSRGTGSKPYEQYF
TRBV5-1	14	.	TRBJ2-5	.	TGTGCCAGCAGCTTAGGTAGCGGCCAAGAGACCCAGTACTTC	CASSLGSGQETQYF
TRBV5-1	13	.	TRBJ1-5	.	TGCGCCAGCAGCCTTGATGTCAATCAGCCCCAGCATTTT	CASSLDVNQPQHF
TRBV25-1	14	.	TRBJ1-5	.	TGTGCCAGCAGTGAATCAGGACTCCGGACGCCCCAGCATTTT	CASSESGLRTPQHF
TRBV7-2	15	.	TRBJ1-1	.	TGTGCCAGCAGCTTAGCCCTGGGGGGGGACACTGAAGCTTTCTTT	CASSLALGGDTEAFF
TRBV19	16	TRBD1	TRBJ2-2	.	TGTGCCAGTAGTAGGGATCTAGGACAGGGCGTCGGGGAGCTGTTTTTT	CASSRDLGQGVGELFF
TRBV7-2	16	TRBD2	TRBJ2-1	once	TGTGCCAGCAGGCGCTCTAGCGGGAGCACCTACAATGAGCAGTTCTTC	CASRRSSGSTYNEQFF
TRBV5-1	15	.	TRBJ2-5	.	TGCGCCAGCAGCTGGGGACCCCAGTACCAAGAGACCCAGTACTTC	CASSWGPQYQETQYF
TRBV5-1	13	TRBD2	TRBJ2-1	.	TGCGCCAGCAGCTACTTAGCGGGGGATGAGCAGTTCTTC	CASSYLAGDEQFF